This is a list of T cell receptor beta chains from one sample in a study of blood T cell repertoires in COVID-19. The protocol was immunoSEQ multiplex PCR, while the TCRdb copy is restricted to in-frame clones and leaves out a portion. The profile shows under 250,000 clones, about nine tenths of them singletons. Sequencing used peripheral blood. The receptor source for this set is a man in his fifties or sixties with COVID-19, enrolled during active disease. Both conserved end residues are part of each CDR3. A D gene is named only where the DNA matches it firmly. A clone size is listed for some rows: how often the clone was seen (once, few, many), or a class if it is expanded.

D gene,J gene,clone size,V gene,CDR3 protein,CDR3 DNA
TRBD2,TRBJ2-2,-,TRBV11-2,CASSSGLAGSGELFF,TGTGCCAGCAGCTCGGGACTAGCGGGTTCCGGGGAGCTGTTTTTT
TRBD2,TRBJ2-2,-,TRBV7-9,CASTPRGGANTGELFF,TGTGCCAGCACCCCGCGGGGAGGGGCGAACACCGGGGAGCTGTTTTTT
TRBD1,TRBJ1-6,-,TRBV2,CASRRDSPVSSLHF,TGTGCCAGCAGGCGGGACAGCCCTGTCTCATCCCTCCACTTT
TRBD1,TRBJ2-6,-,TRBV5-1,CASSPTGGESGANVLTF,TGCGCCAGCAGCCCGACAGGGGGTGAGTCTGGGGCCAACGTCCTGACTTTC
-,TRBJ1-1,-,TRBV6-5,CASSSLDIPEAFF,TGTGCCAGCAGTTCTTTAGACATCCCTGAAGCTTTCTTT
TRBD1,TRBJ1-2,-,TRBV6-1,CASSDLGQGNYGYTF,TGTGCCAGCAGTGACCTAGGACAGGGTAACTATGGCTACACCTTC
-,TRBJ2-2,-,TRBV6-6,CASSQPSGVAGELFF,TGTGCCAGCAGTCAACCCTCGGGGGTAGCCGGGGAGCTGTTTTTT
TRBD1,TRBJ2-2,-,TRBV30,CAWNSGGPNTGELFF,TGTGCCTGGAACTCAGGGGGCCCCAACACCGGGGAGCTGTTTTTT
-,TRBJ2-7,few,TRBV28,CASSPAGREQYF,TGTGCCAGCAGCCCCGCGGGACGGGAGCAGTACTTC
-,TRBJ1-2,-,TRBV2,CASSGTDNYGYTF,TGTGCCAGCAGTGGGACAGACAACTATGGCTACACCTTC
-,TRBJ2-5,-,TRBV5-3,CARSPDPQGRETQYF,TGTGCCAGAAGCCCGGATCCCCAGGGAAGAGAGACCCAGTACTTC
TRBD1,TRBJ2-2,-,TRBV9,CASSPRPRTGGRYTGELFF,TGTGCCAGCAGCCCACGCCCCAGGACAGGGGGTCGGTACACCGGGGAGCTGTTTTTT
-,TRBJ1-3,once,TRBV15,CATTHGRGSGNTIYF,TGTGCCACCACCCACGGCAGGGGCTCTGGAAACACCATATATTTT
TRBD1,TRBJ2-7,-,TRBV6-7,CASSYPDRVVYEQYF,TGTGCCAGCAGTTACCCCGACAGGGTCGTCTACGAGCAGTACTTC
-,TRBJ2-1,-,TRBV6-4,CASSDTAGQLNNEQFF,TGTGCCAGCAGTGACACCGCCGGACAGCTAAACAATGAGCAGTTCTTC
-,TRBJ1-2,-,TRBV3-1/TRBV3-2,CASSQDSPLYGYTF,TGTGCCAGCAGCCAAGATTCCCCCCTCTATGGCTACACCTTC
-,TRBJ1-5,-,TRBV12-3/TRBV12-4,CASTFGGDQPQHF,TGTGCCAGCACTTTCGGTGGAGATCAGCCCCAGCATTTT
-,TRBJ1-1,-,TRBV20-1,CSASRRAMNTEAFF,TGCAGTGCTAGTAGGCGGGCTATGAACACTGAAGCTTTCTTT
-,TRBJ1-2,-,TRBV10-3,CAISDGGGRGYTF,TGTGCCATCAGTGATGGGGGGGGCAGGGGCTACACCTTC
-,TRBJ2-7,-,TRBV28,CASSLGSYEQYF,TGTGCCAGCAGTTTAGGCAGTTACGAGCAGTACTTC
-,TRBJ1-2,-,TRBV21-1,CASSTHRGRATDYGYTF,TGTGCCAGCAGCACCCACAGGGGGCGCGCGACCGACTATGGCTACACCTTC
-,TRBJ1-1,-,TRBV6-5,CASSTGLWNTEAFF,TGTGCCAGCAGTACCGGGTTGTGGAACACTGAAGCTTTCTTT
-,TRBJ2-5,-,TRBV5-1,CASRDTYQETQYF,TGCGCCAGCAGGGACACTTACCAAGAGACCCAGTACTTC
-,TRBJ1-1,-,TRBV25-1,CASSGFGNTEAFF,TGTGCCAGCAGTGGTTTTGGCAACACTGAAGCTTTCTTT
TRBD2,TRBJ2-2,-,TRBV27,CASRPTSGGGTGELFF,TGTGCCAGCAGACCAACTAGCGGGGGAGGCACCGGGGAGCTGTTTTTT
-,TRBJ1-5,-,TRBV7-2,CASSSGPPWESNQPQHF,TGTGCCAGCAGCAGTGGACCCCCTTGGGAGAGCAATCAGCCCCAGCATTTT
TRBD1,TRBJ1-5,-,TRBV20-1,CSASIQGVRNQPQHF,TGCAGTGCTAGTATCCAGGGGGTAAGGAATCAGCCCCAGCATTTT